Given below is one T cell receptor beta chain in context. Its specificity is not known. UMIs and sample barcodes were carried by the TCR alpha and TCR beta cDNA libraries that 5'RACE produced using constant-segment primers. TCRdb processed the 5' RACE reads anew with MiXCR; each CDR3 protein has one entry. The sample includes 150,000 to 200,000 distinct CDR3 sequences, around 13% of them seen just once. V shed 3 bases, J shed 2 bases, and the junction held 5 bases outside the gene matches. Germline V gene sequence: CDR1 SGHKS, CDR2 YYEKEE (reference sequence). This CDR3 is 15 amino acids long. This record comes from a study of T-cell memory formation after mild COVID-19. Study findings and constraints: Of the contracting clones, CD4+ ones lay mainly in CM and EM, and CD8+ ones in EMRA. Clones contracting over day 15 to 85 were CD4/CD8 balanced, with later expanders leaning CD4+.

V gene TRBV5-5 combines with J gene TRBJ1-5; TRBD1 matches 7 bases. The source is a man younger than 35 who had mild COVID-19 (a few samples of this study predate the infection). Cell type and time point are not known. Sequencing was carried out using PBMCs or a T cell subset sorted from them (not recorded which). Here the CDR3 DNA reads TGTGCCAGCAGCTCGTACAGGGGTGGCAATCAGCCCCAGCATTTT. It translates to CASSSYRGGNQPQHF.